A single sample is the source of the 32 T cell receptor beta chains below, sequenced in a study of OX40 agonist ivuxolimab in advanced cancers. Libraries were prepared by immunoSEQ multiplex PCR; TCRdb keeps only in-frame clonotypes and omits some of them. The sample yields 45,000 to 55,000 clones, around 81% seen once. The material sequenced was CD4+ or CD8+ T cells sorted from blood, taken in a trial of the OX40 agonist ivuxolimab. These receptors all stem from an adult with an advanced solid tumor such as melanoma, head and neck, liver or kidney cancer.

The rearrangement uses TRBV7-6 and TRBJ2-5; unclear D gene. Trimming pared 5 bases from V and 2 bases from J, leaving 15 bases between. In germline, CDR1 is SGHVS, CDR2 FNYEAQ. The CDR3 consists of 15 residues. CDR3 amino acids: CASSRGPGQQETQYF. The CDR3 nucleotides are TGTGCCAGCAGCCGAGGACCTGGGCAACAAGAGACCCAGTACTTC.

The gene calls are TRBV6-4 and TRBJ2-7, with unresolved D. The V gene lost 11 bases and the J gene lost 0 bases, with 17 bases spanning the gap. CDR1 and CDR2 from the germline V gene are MRHNA and SNTAGT. The CDR3 has 14 amino acids. CDR3 loop: CAGNRASSSYEQYV. CDR3 in DNA: TGTGCCGGAAACCGGGCCTCAAGCTCCTACGAGCAGTACGTC.

The gene calls are TRBV29-1 and TRBJ1-5, with 7 bases identical to TRBD1. The CDR3 is 14 residues long. Germline CDR1 SQVTM, CDR2 ANQGSEA. J lost 5 bases, V lost 1 base, and 5 bases had no gene match. The CDR3, as DNA: TGCAGCGTTGAAGTGGCAGGGACAGATCAGCCCCAGCATTTT. This codes for CSVEVAGTDQPQHF.

V usage is TRBV5-6 and J usage is TRBJ1-1; D is unresolved. CDR1 is SGHDT and CDR2 is YYEEEE in the germline V gene. This CDR3 spans 12 amino acids. Deletions cut 0 bases from V and 3 bases from J, with 3 bases between. Here the CDR3 reads CASSLGDTEAFF. The DNA of the CDR3 is TGTGCCAGCAGCTTGGGGGACACTGAAGCTTTCTTT.

This chain connects TRBV4-1 to TRBJ2-7; D possibly corresponds to TRBD2 (6 bases). Trimming cost V 1 base and J 3 bases, with 10 bases left between them. The CDR3 sequence is 14 residues long. In germline, CDR1 is MGHRA, CDR2 YSYEKL. The CDR3 sequence: CASSQGAGFYEQYF. CDR3 bases: TGCGCCAGCAGCCAAGGGGCGGGATTCTACGAGCAGTACTTC.

The V and J genes are TRBV4-2 and TRBJ1-5; possibly TRBD1 for D (5 bases). V gave up 2 bases and J gave up 0 bases, with 5 bases separating them. The CDR3 has 14 residues. CDR1 is LGHNA and CDR2 is YNFKEQ in the germline V gene. The CDR3 DNA reads TGTGCCAGCAGCCAAAGGGGTAGCAATCAGCCCCAGCATTTT. It yields the protein CASSQRGSNQPQHF.

The chain recombines TRBV21-1 with TRBJ1-5; the table's D call of TRBD1 was not tested on the DNA. TRBV21-1 is flagged as a pseudogene. This CDR3 contains 18 residues. CDR3 residues: CASKFTTGAVYSNQPQHF. CDR3 DNA sequence: TGTGCCAGCAAATTTACGACAGGGGCGGTTTATAGCAATCAGCCCCAGCATTTT.

The chain links TRBV13 to TRBJ1-4; no clear D. V gave up 4 bases and J gave up 8 bases, with 8 bases separating them. Germline V lookup: CDR1 PRHDT, CDR2 FYEKMQ (reference sequence). This CDR3 has 12 residues. The CDR3 coding sequence is TGTGCCAGCAGCTCTCTGGGGGAAAAACTGTTTTTT. It translates to CASSSLGEKLFF.

CDR3: CASSLQGAGGYTF. The CDR3 DNA reads as TGTGCCAGCAGCTTACAGGGGGCTGGCGGCTACACCTTC. This chain connects TRBV6-5 to TRBJ1-2; 9 bases agree with TRBD1. CDR1 and CDR2 (germline): MNHEY, SVGAGI. The CDR3 extends over 13 amino acids. The J segment lost 8 bases and the V segment lost 6 bases, leaving 7 bases of the junction unmatched.

This clone was detected a few times. J is TRBJ2-7 and V is TRBV6-1, with D perhaps given as TRBD1 or TRBD2 (5 bases each). Germline lookup yields CDR1 MNHNS and CDR2 SASEGT. The CDR3 sequence is 14 residues long. The V gene lost 6 bases and the J gene lost 3 bases, with 15 bases spanning the gap. CDR3 loop: CASSEGRGFYEQYV. In DNA, the CDR3 is TGTGCCAGCAGCGAGGGACGCGGTTTCTACGAGCAGTACGTC.

This clone was detected ten times or more. The chain uses TRBV29-1 and TRBJ2-7; the match to TRBD1 covers 9 bases. Germline V lookup: CDR1 SQVTM, CDR2 ANQGSEA. CDR3 length: 14 amino acids. J gave up 5 bases and V 4 bases, and 9 bases lay outside the gene matches. The CDR3 DNA reads as TGCAGCGTTGTGGGTCCGGGACAGGGCCACGAGCAGTACTTC. Its translation: CSVVGPGQGHEQYF.

The rearrangement joins TRBV27 to TRBJ1-5, with D uncertain. V was clipped by 6 bases and J by 0 bases, with 12 bases between them. CDR3 length: 15 amino acids. The germline gives CDR1 MNHEY, CDR2 SMNVEV (reference sequence). The CDR3, as DNA: TGTGCCAGCAGACCGGGTACATATAGCAATCAGCCCCAGCATTTT. It translates to CASRPGTYSNQPQHF.

This chain joins TRBV9 and TRBJ1-3, with D unclear. This CDR3 has 14 amino acids. V lost 4 bases and J lost 0, with 8 bases in between. CDR1 is SGDLS and CDR2 is YYNGEE in the germline V gene. Written as DNA, the CDR3 is TGTGCCAGCAGCCCCCCGCGCTCTGGAAACACCATATATTTT. Amino acid sequence: CASSPPRSGNTIYF.

V and J are TRBV27 and TRBJ1-1, with D perhaps matching TRBD1 (5 bases). The germline V gene has CDR1 MNHEY and CDR2 SMNVEV (reference sequence). This CDR3 comprises 16 residues. V lost 4 bases to trimming and J lost 7 bases, with 22 bases between them. CDR3 sequence (DNA): TGTGCCAGCAGTTCATTGGGGCACGTCGGTGTGGTTGAAGCTTTCTTT. Residues: CASSSLGHVGVVEAFF.

This clone appeared a few times. V and J are TRBV7-2 and TRBJ2-3; D ambiguous. Germline V gene data show CDR1 as SGHTA and CDR2 as FQGNSA. V lost 6 bases and J lost 8, with 9 bases in between. This CDR3 has 11 residues. The CDR3 DNA follows: TGTGCCAGCAGTTTAACGGGTACGCAGTATTTT. This translates into CASSLTGTQYF. The complete variable domain, with remaining parts taken from reference TRBV7-2 and TRBJ2-3, reads GAGVSQSPSNKVTEKGKDVELRCDPISGHTALYWYRQSLGQGLEFLIYFQGNSAPDKSGLPSDRFSAERTGGSVSTLTIQRTQQEDSAVYLCASSLTGTQYFGPGTRLTVL.

V usage is TRBV11-2 and J usage is TRBJ2-1; D call uncertain. The CDR3 consists of 11 residues. Per germline, CDR1 SGHAT and CDR2 FQNNGV. The germline V and J ends were trimmed by 1 base and 9 bases, with 4 bases remaining between them. This CDR3 is CASSLAGEQFF. CDR3 nucleotide sequence: TGTGCCAGCAGCTTAGCAGGTGAGCAGTTCTTC.

This clone was recorded only once. V and J are TRBV11-2 and TRBJ2-7; D call uncertain. Germline loops: CDR1 SGHAT, CDR2 FQNNGV. The CDR3 consists of 13 residues. Trimming took 1 base from V and 6 from J, leaving 10 bases between them. CDR3 DNA: TGTGCCAGCAGCTTAGCCTCCTCGGGCGAGCAGTACTTC. Translating gives CASSLASSGEQYF.

This clone was detected only once. The rearrangement links TRBV7-9 to TRBJ1-4; no clear D gene. V was clipped by 4 bases and J by 8 bases, with 8 bases between them. Per germline, CDR1 SEHNR and CDR2 FQNEAQ (reference sequence). The CDR3 covers 12 residues. Written as DNA, the CDR3 is TGTGCCAGCAGCTCGGTTGGAGAAAAACTGTTTTTT. Translation gives CASSSVGEKLFF.

The sample holds one count of this clone. This chain connects TRBV7-9 to TRBJ2-1, with TRBD2 matching 7 bases. Germline assignment: CDR1 SEHNR and CDR2 FQNEAQ (reference sequence). This CDR3 contains 15 residues. V was pared by 3 bases and J by 3 bases, with 5 bases of the junction left unmatched. The CDR3 here is CASSFTGGLYNEQFF. CDR3 nucleotides: TGTGCCAGCAGCTTTACGGGAGGCCTCTACAATGAGCAGTTCTTC. Full variable domain (missing parts from reference TRBV7-9 and TRBJ2-1): DTGVSQNPRHKITKRGQNVTFRCDPISEHNRLYWYRQTLGQGPEFLTYFQNEAQLEKSRLLSDRFSAERPKGSFSTLEIQRTEQGDSAMYLCASSFTGGLYNEQFFGPGTRLTVL.

The V and J genes are TRBV5-1 and TRBJ1-3; D perhaps matches TRBD1 (6 bases). Between the trimmed V and J ends, which lost 4 bases and 2 bases, there was a span of 13 bases. The germline CDR1 and CDR2 sequences are SGHRS and YFSETQ. This CDR3 contains 15 residues. DNA for the CDR3: TGCGCCAGCAGCCGATCAGGGGAGACTGGAAACACCATATATTTT. Translated: CASSRSGETGNTIYF.

By sample share, this clone is medium-sized. The chain combines TRBV29-1 with TRBJ2-3; 11 nucleotides match TRBD1. The CDR3 has 14 amino acids. CDR1 and CDR2 from the germline V gene are SQVTM and ANQGSEA. The trim removed 8 bases at V and 4 bases at J, leaving 8 bases unmatched. The CDR3 nucleotides read TGCAGCTTCCGGGACAGGGGGATTCCAGATACGCAGTATTTT. Its translation is CSFRDRGIPDTQYF.

J is TRBJ1-4 and V is TRBV10-2; possibly TRBD1 for D (5 bases). The CDR3 totals 14 residues. Trimming stripped 3 bases from V and 3 bases from J, with 8 bases between. The germline CDR1 and CDR2 sequences are WSHSY and SAAADI. The CDR3 sequence is CASSEETANEKLFF. CDR3 sequence (DNA): TGCGCCAGCAGTGAAGAGACAGCTAATGAAAAACTGTTTTTT.

The V and J genes are TRBV5-1 and TRBJ1-1; possible D gene TRBD1, 5 bases. CDR1 and CDR2 (germline): SGHRS, YFSETQ. This CDR3 is built from 14 residues. V was trimmed by 2 bases and J by 1 base, leaving 9 bases between them. The CDR3 sequence: CASSFTDTNTEAFF. Written as DNA, the CDR3 is TGCGCCAGCAGCTTCACGGACACGAACACTGAAGCTTTCTTT.

The chain uses TRBV27 and TRBJ1-2; D ambiguous. The CDR3 is 13 amino acids. The V gene lost 3 bases and the J gene lost 2 bases, with 7 bases spanning the gap. CDR1 MNHEY and CDR2 SMNVEV come from the germline V gene (reference sequence). The CDR3 loop reads CASSFASNYGYTF. The CDR3 nucleotides read TGTGCCAGCAGTTTCGCGTCAAACTATGGCTACACCTTC.

The V gene is TRBV5-4, the J gene TRBJ1-5; TRBD1 is a possible D gene (6 bases). The CDR3 extends over 16 amino acids. The V gene's germline CDR1 is SGHNT and CDR2 YYREEE (reference sequence). Trimming took 4 bases from V and 1 from J, leaving 15 bases between them. The CDR3, as DNA: TGTGCCAGCAGCCTGGGAGGGGGAGGGAGCAATCAGCCCCAGCATTTT. It encodes CASSLGGGGSNQPQHF.

For the CDR3, the DNA is TGTGCCAGCAGCCCCATAGCGGGGGTGTTTGAGACCCAGTACTTC. Translated: CASSPIAGVFETQYF. The genes are TRBV7-9 and TRBJ2-5, with 9 positions matching TRBD2. Trimming removed 5 bases from V and 5 bases from J; junction bases left unmatched: 9. Germline V gene data show CDR1 as SEHNR and CDR2 as FQNEAQ (reference sequence). The CDR3 length is 15 residues.

This chain uses TRBV13 with TRBJ1-1, with 7 bases fitting TRBD1. With V trimmed by 2 bases and J by 5 bases, 5 bases remained unmatched. CDR3 length: 14 amino acids. Germline assignment: CDR1 PRHDT and CDR2 FYEKMQ (reference sequence). The CDR3 loop is CASSLRGQITEAFF. The CDR3 coding sequence is TGTGCCAGCAGCTTAAGGGGACAGATAACTGAAGCTTTCTTT.

The count of this clone is one. The V gene is TRBV7-8, the J gene TRBJ2-7; 11 bases are a match to TRBD2. Germline assignment: CDR1 SGHVS and CDR2 FQNEAQ. This CDR3 has 16 residues. The V gene end was trimmed by 5 bases and the J gene end by 0 bases; junction bases not matched to a gene: 6. The CDR3 region is CASSQGLAEISYEQYF. The CDR3 DNA is TGTGCCAGCAGCCAGGGACTAGCGGAGATCTCCTACGAGCAGTACTTC.

V is TRBV19 and J is TRBJ1-2; D gene unclear. The germline V and J ends were trimmed by 5 bases and 5 bases, with 12 bases remaining between them. CDR1 and CDR2 (germline): LNHDA, SQIVND (reference sequence). The CDR3 covers 13 residues. The chain's CDR3 is CASSPPGQYGYTF. CDR3 in DNA: TGTGCCAGTAGTCCCCCCGGGCAGTATGGCTACACCTTC.

This clone was observed a few times. The chain combines TRBV7-8 with TRBJ1-2, with D unclear. Germline V gives CDR1 SGHVS, CDR2 FQNEAQ. V shed 1 base and J shed 8 bases, with 14 bases lying between them. CDR3 length: 14 residues. CDR3 DNA: TGTGCCAGCAGCTTAGATCCCAGCGGAACCGGCTACACCTTC. Residues: CASSLDPSGTGYTF. Together with reference TRBV7-8 and TRBJ1-2, the CDR3 gives the full variable domain: GAGVSQSPRYKVAKRGQDVALRCDPISGHVSLFWYQQALGQGPEFLTYFQNEAQLDKSGLPSDRFFAERPEGSVSTLKIQRTQQEDSAVYLCASSLDPSGTGYTFGSGTRLTVV.

In regard to this clone: The junction shows a germline mismatch at one end, possibly a read error. The gene calls are TRBV7-6 and TRBJ2-1; 9 nucleotides align to TRBD1. CDR1 is SGHVS, CDR2 FNYEAQ, per germline. CDR3 length equals 15 residues. The CDR3 reads CASSARPRQGEGSVF. In nucleotides, the CDR3 is TGTGCCAGCAGCGCCCGACCCCGACAGGGGGAAGGGAGTGTCTTC.

The chain has TRBV5-6 and TRBJ2-5, with TRBD2 matching over 7 bases. In germline, CDR1 is SGHDT, CDR2 YYEEEE. The V segment lost 4 bases and the J segment 4 bases; nucleotides outside the gene matches: 1. The CDR3 has 12 residues. CDR3 residues: CASSGGGETQYF. CDR3 in DNA: TGTGCCAGCAGCGGGGGGGGAGAGACCCAGTACTTC.